This T cell receptor beta chain emerged from a study of T cells expressing NK-cell markers. Looking at the study overall: From sorted CD3+CD56+NKG2C+, CD3+CD56+NKG2C- and CD3+CD56-NKG2C+ T cells came the TCR beta repertoires.

cDNA encoding TCR beta was synthesized via 5'RACE template switching incorporating UMIs. Each CDR3 protein gets one entry in TCRdb, which reprocessed the 5' RACE reads and gives no DNA. This sample's table has just under 150,000 distinct CDR3 sequences. This CDR3 has 17 amino acids. Germline values: CDR1 LGHDT, CDR2 YNNKEL (reference sequence). The sequence was collected from a man aged 18 to 35 in good health. The V and J genes are TRBV3-1 and TRBJ2-2; TCRdb picks TRBD2, but there is no DNA to check that call. The specimen sequenced was blood T cells: a sorted CD56 or NKG2C T cell subset, CD4+ or CD8+ T cells, or bulk PBMC T cells (not recorded which). CDR3 loop: CASSQDIPGESAGELFF.